The 5 T cell receptor beta chains given below trace back to one sample, sequenced in a study of T-cell reconstitution after alpha-beta-depleted transplantation in children. Unique molecular identifiers tagged the TCRbeta library. One entry per CDR3 protein, called by TCRdb with MiXCR from the PCR reads. The table lists approximately 400,000 distinct CDR3 sequences, around 9.9% of them singletons. Material: PBMCs from the stem cell graft donor, obtained from the stem cell graft. The receptors here all came from a human donor who donated a stem cell graft to a child with acute myeloid leukemia.

This clonotype was seen ten or more times. The chain uses TRBV10-3 and TRBJ2-7; D is unclear. Trimming stripped 2 bases from V and 1 base from J, with 9 bases between. The CDR3 covers 14 residues. CDR1 and CDR2 (germline): ENHRY, SYGVKD. CDR3 protein: CAISEDSRSYEQYF. The CDR3 DNA reads TGTGCCATCAGTGAGGACTCTAGGTCCTACGAGCAGTACTTC.

The chain couples TRBV5-1 to TRBJ2-5; possibly TRBD1 or TRBD2 for D (6 bases each). The CDR3 loop spans 15 amino acids. With 4 bases removed from V and 3 bases from J, the gap between germline ends came to 16 bases. The germline CDR1 and CDR2 sequences are SGHRS and YFSETQ. CDR3 amino acids: CASSPGAQNEETQYF. As DNA, the CDR3 is TGCGCCAGCAGCCCGGGGGCTCAGAACGAAGAGACCCAGTACTTC.

This clonotype was seen a few times. This chain joins TRBV7-8 and TRBJ2-4; no reliable D call. The germline V gene encodes CDR1 SGHVS and CDR2 FQNEAQ. The length of the CDR3 is 14 residues. V was trimmed by 1 base and J by 0 bases, leaving 4 bases between them. The CDR3 DNA is TGTGCCAGCAGCTTAGAAGTAGCCAAAAACATTCAGTACTTC. This sequence encodes CASSLEVAKNIQYF.

The chain has TRBV20-1 and TRBJ1-1; D is ambiguous. The CDR3 runs 13 residues. The V gene lost 7 bases and the J gene lost 0 bases, with 12 bases spanning the gap. Germline V gene data show CDR1 as DFQATT and CDR2 as SNEGSKA (reference sequence). CDR3 in DNA: TGCAGTGTCCTACATGGGGTGAACACTGAAGCTTTCTTT. As protein: CSVLHGVNTEAFF.

In its sample, this clonotype was seen a few times. This rearrangement joins TRBV5-1 to TRBJ2-4, with TRBD1 matching 11 bases. This CDR3 contains 15 residues. Germline V gene data show CDR1 as SGHRS and CDR2 as YFSETQ. V gave up 5 bases and J gave up 8 bases; unmatched junction bases: 9. As DNA, the CDR3 is TGCGCCAGCAGGAAGAGGGGACAGGGGGTTGACATTCAGTACTTC. It translates to CASRKRGQGVDIQYF.